The 7 T cell receptor beta chains in this list originate from one sample, sequenced in a study of blood T cell repertoires in COVID-19. The assay was immunoSEQ multiplex PCR, and TCRdb's table has in-frame clones only and misses some. The data contain about 250,000 clones, about four fifths of them singletons. The specimen sequenced was peripheral blood. These receptors originate from a man between 50 and 59 years old with active or convalescent COVID-19.

The chain has TRBV5-8 and TRBJ1-5; possible D gene TRBD1, 5 bases. The CDR3 length is 15 residues. The V end was cut by 4 bases, the J end by 0 bases, with 11 bases between. CDR1 is SGHTS, CDR2 YDEGEE, per germline. Written as DNA, the CDR3 is TGTGCCAGCAGCCCGGGGGACCATAGCAATCAGCCCCAGCATTTT. Translation: CASSPGDHSNQPQHF.

This chain joins TRBV10-3 and TRBJ2-3; 11 nucleotides line up with TRBD2. V shed 5 bases, J shed 3 bases, and the junction held 7 bases outside the gene matches. CDR1 and CDR2 from the germline V gene are ENHRY and SYGVKD. This CDR3 region has 16 residues. CDR3 DNA sequence: TGTGCCATCAGTCTAGCGGGGGGCCATGGGACAGATACGCAGTATTTT. Translated, it gives CAISLAGGHGTDTQYF.

The chain links TRBV6-2 or TRBV6-3 to TRBJ1-1, with TRBD1 as a possible D gene (6 bases). Looked up from germline, CDR1 is MNHEY and CDR2 is SVGEGT. The CDR3 contains 12 residues. V was pared by 5 bases and J by 10 bases, with 14 bases between. CDR3 region: CASSQGWIRAFF. Written as DNA, the CDR3 is TGTGCCAGCAGTCAGGGGTGGATTCGAGCTTTCTTT.

In regard to this clone: The junction departs from germline at one end; a sequencing error may be responsible. The chain carries TRBV3-1 (or the pseudogene TRBV3-2) and TRBJ1-1, with a tentative D call TRBD1 (6 bases). The CDR3 is 14 residues long. Germline CDR1 reads LGHDT; CDR2 reads YNNKEL (reference sequence). CDR3 sequence: CASSPLQGNSEAFF. CDR3 sequence (DNA): TGTGCCAGCAGCCCCCTCCAGGGGAACTCTGAAGCTTTCTTT.

The chain uses TRBV19 and TRBJ1-5; no clear D. Trimming removed 5 bases at V and 5 bases at J, with 7 bases between. Germline CDR1 is LNHDA and CDR2 is SQIVND (reference sequence). The CDR3 totals 12 residues. CDR3 nucleotide sequence: TGTGCCAGTAGTCCACTCGATCAGCCCCAGCATTTT. Residues: CASSPLDQPQHF.

The chain recombines TRBV9 with TRBJ1-3, with D hard to call. There are 16 residues in the CDR3. The V end lost 0 bases, the J end lost 3 bases, and 13 bases lay between the germline ends. From germline, CDR1 is SGDLS and CDR2 YYNGEE. CDR3 loop: CASSVASAGFGNTIYF. CDR3 bases: TGTGCCAGCAGCGTAGCTTCGGCGGGCTTTGGAAACACCATATATTTT.

The chain recombines TRBV7-7 with TRBJ2-6, with TRBD2 as a possible D gene (6 bases). Looked up from germline, CDR1 is SSHAT and CDR2 is FNYEAQ (reference sequence). This CDR3 spans 15 amino acids. Trimming pared 6 bases from V and 0 bases from J, leaving 9 bases between. CDR3 sequence: CASSPGGSGANVLTF. Written as DNA, the CDR3 is TGTGCCAGCAGTCCCGGGGGCTCTGGGGCCAACGTCCTGACTTTC. The variable domain in full, completed from reference TRBV7-7 and TRBJ2-6, reads GAGVSQSPRYKVTKRGQDVTLRCDPISSHATLYWYQQALGQGPEFLTYFNYEAQPDKSGLPSDRFSAERPEGSISTLTIQRTEQRDSAMYRCASSPGGSGANVLTFGAGSRLTVL.